These 16 T cell receptor beta chains were all obtained from the same sample, sequenced in a study of cytomegalovirus exposure and HLA in healthy donors. Researchers ran the PCR with 60 Vbeta and 13 Jbeta primers. Libraries were prepared by immunoSEQ multiplex PCR; TCRdb keeps only in-frame clonotypes and omits some of them. The sample has about 160,000 clones, 60% to 85% seen once. Source material: PBMCs. These receptors were collected from a man between 45 and 60 years old in good health and CMV-seropositive.

The chain couples TRBV9 to TRBJ2-7, with 7 bases identical to TRBD1. The CDR3 has 17 amino acids. The germline gives CDR1 SGDLS, CDR2 YYNGEE. The junction had 9 bases not matched to a gene; V was cut back by 0 bases and J by 0 bases. Here the CDR3 reads CASSVGSGTVSSYEQYF. The CDR3 DNA reads TGTGCCAGCAGCGTAGGGTCCGGGACAGTGAGCTCCTACGAGCAGTACTTC.

CDR3 sequence (DNA): TGTGCCAGTAGAAGGGACTCATCCAGCTCCTACGAGCAGTACTTC. Translating gives CASRRDSSSSYEQYF. The chain uses TRBV19 and TRBJ2-7, with a weak D call TRBD2 (6 bases). Germline CDR1 reads LNHDA; CDR2 reads SQIVND (reference sequence). V was shortened by 6 bases and J by 0 bases, with 15 bases between the two germline ends. The CDR3 length is 15 residues.

The rearrangement uses TRBV6-5 and TRBJ1-2; 9 nucleotides align to TRBD1. Germline CDR1 and CDR2: MNHEY and SVGAGI. CDR3 length: 13 residues. With V trimmed by 6 bases and J by 6 bases, 5 bases remained unmatched. The CDR3 coding sequence is TGTGCCAGCAGCTTTAGGGACAGGGATGGCTACACCTTC. As protein: CASSFRDRDGYTF.

This clone was recorded a few times. The V call is TRBV5-1, the J call TRBJ2-3; 13 nucleotides align to TRBD2. This CDR3 contains 16 residues. From germline, CDR1 is SGHRS and CDR2 YFSETQ. The V and J ends lost 4 bases and 5 bases, in that order; junction bases with no gene match: 7. CDR3 region: CASSTLTSGGLDTQYF. The CDR3 DNA reads as TGCGCCAGCAGCACCTTGACTAGCGGGGGGTTAGATACGCAGTATTTT.

The V call is TRBV6-1, the J call TRBJ2-3; 7 positions agree with TRBD2. The CDR3 extends over 17 amino acids. V gave up 4 bases and J gave up 2 bases; unmatched junction bases: 12. CDR1 is MNHNS and CDR2 is SASEGT in the germline V gene. The CDR3 nucleotides are TGTGCCAGCAGTGCGCTGACTAGCTCTCGTTCCACAGATACGCAGTATTTT. This sequence encodes CASSALTSSRSTDTQYF.

The V and J genes are TRBV11-1 and TRBJ2-7, with 10 positions matching TRBD1. The junction had 18 bases not matched to a gene; V was cut back by 7 bases and J by 6 bases. Germline V gene sequence: CDR1 SGHAT, CDR2 FQDESV (reference sequence). The CDR3 length is 17 residues. DNA of the CDR3: TGTGCCAGCACCTCAAGGGACAGGGGACCTATCGGTGGCGAGCAGTACTTC. This encodes CASTSRDRGPIGGEQYF.

As regards this clone: The sample contains more than one DNA sequence encoding this CDR3. The genes are TRBV4-2 and TRBJ2-1; 7 nucleotides agree with TRBD1. The CDR3 length is 15 residues. The junction had 9 bases not matched to a gene; V was cut back by 4 bases and J by 6 bases. Germline loops: CDR1 LGHNA, CDR2 YNFKEQ. The CDR3 loop reads CASSPGAGGLNEQFF. CDR3 nucleotides: TGTGCCAGCAGCCCCGGGGCAGGGGGTCTCAATGAGCAGTTCTTC.

The CDR3 region is CASSLEQQETQYF. The CDR3 bases are TGTGCCAGCAGTTTAGAACAGCAAGAGACCCAGTACTTC. The chain carries TRBV27 and TRBJ2-5; D is undetermined. Per germline, CDR1 MNHEY and CDR2 SMNVEV (reference sequence). The CDR3 sequence is 13 residues long. V lost 2 bases, J lost 2 bases, and 6 bases lay in between.

Only a few counts were recorded for this clone. This chain joins TRBV9 and TRBJ1-6; unclear D gene. V lost 9 bases and J 5 bases, leaving 15 bases between the germline ends. The germline gives CDR1 SGDLS, CDR2 YYNGEE. CDR3 length: 14 residues. The CDR3 spells CANPWEKNNSPLHF. For the CDR3, the DNA is TGTGCCAACCCGTGGGAGAAAAATAATTCACCCCTCCACTTT.

The chain joins TRBV7-9 to TRBJ1-5, with 9 bases aligning to TRBD1. Losses at the gene ends were 0 bases for V and 9 bases for J; bases not matched to a gene: 12. Germline V gene sequence: CDR1 SEHNR, CDR2 FQNEAQ (reference sequence). This CDR3 is built from 17 residues. The DNA of the CDR3 is TGTGCCAGCAGCTTAGCAGGGACAGGGTTCTACATGGCGCCCCAGCATTTT. Protein sequence: CASSLAGTGFYMAPQHF.

The sample holds one count of this clone. This chain links TRBV7-2 with TRBJ1-5; D is possibly TRBD1 (6 bases). V lost 0 bases and J lost 1, with 10 bases in between. The CDR3 runs to 16 residues. CDR1 is SGHTA, CDR2 FQGNSA, per germline. The CDR3 nucleotides read TGTGCCAGCAGCTTAGCGACAGGATCGAGCAATCAGCCCCAGCATTTT. The encoded protein is CASSLATGSSNQPQHF.

This clone was seen more than once but under ten times. The CDR3 DNA reads TGTGCCAGCAGCCGGACACGGGACACTGAAGCTTTCTTT. Translated: CASSRTRDTEAFF. This sequence joins TRBV7-9 and TRBJ1-1; D is perhaps TRBD1 (5 bases). The V end was cut by 5 bases, the J end by 3 bases, with 10 bases between. CDR1 and CDR2 from the germline V gene are SEHNR and FQNEAQ (reference sequence). This CDR3 has 13 residues.

The chain recombines TRBV6-5 with TRBJ1-1; D is uncertain. The CDR3 sequence is 12 residues long. CDR1 is MNHEY and CDR2 is SVGAGI in the germline V gene. V dropped 0 bases and J dropped 4 bases, with 3 bases sitting between them. The CDR3 coding sequence is TGTGCCAGCAGTTACTCCCTCACTGAAGCTTTCTTT. Translated: CASSYSLTEAFF.

This clone came up a few times. The chain carries TRBV27 and TRBJ1-6, with TRBD1 identical over 10 bases. Per the germline V gene, CDR1 is MNHEY and CDR2 is SMNVEV (reference sequence). The V gene end was trimmed by 6 bases and the J gene end by 7 bases; junction bases not matched to a gene: 3. The CDR3 spans 14 residues. CDR3 protein: CASRLGQGNSPLHF. The CDR3 DNA reads TGTGCCAGCAGACTGGGACAGGGGAATTCACCCCTCCACTTT.

This clone was picked up one time. The rearrangement uses TRBV4-1 and TRBJ1-1, with TRBD1 identical over 7 bases. V was clipped by 4 bases and J by 8 bases; unmatched bases: 13. CDR3 size: 15 residues. The germline CDR1 and CDR2 sequences are MGHRA and YSYEKL. The CDR3 DNA follows: TGCGCCAGCAGCCTATCGACAGGGTTAAACGGCGAAGCTTTCTTT. Its protein product is CASSLSTGLNGEAFF.

The gene calls are TRBV11-2 and TRBJ1-1; a possible D gene is TRBD1 (6 bases). Trimming removed 0 bases at V and 5 bases at J, with 13 bases between. Germline assignment: CDR1 SGHAT and CDR2 FQNNGV. The CDR3 extends over 15 amino acids. Here the CDR3 DNA reads TGTGCCAGCAGCTTAGAGAGGACAGTGCCTACTGAAGCTTTCTTT. Protein sequence: CASSLERTVPTEAFF.